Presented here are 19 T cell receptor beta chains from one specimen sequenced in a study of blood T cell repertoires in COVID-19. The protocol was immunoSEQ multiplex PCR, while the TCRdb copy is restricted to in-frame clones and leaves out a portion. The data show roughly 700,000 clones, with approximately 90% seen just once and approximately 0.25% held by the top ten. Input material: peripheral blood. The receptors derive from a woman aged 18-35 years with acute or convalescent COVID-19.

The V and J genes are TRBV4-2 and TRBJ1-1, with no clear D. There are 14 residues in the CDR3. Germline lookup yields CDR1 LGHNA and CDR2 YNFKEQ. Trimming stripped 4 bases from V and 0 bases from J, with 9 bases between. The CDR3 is CASSRELLNTEAFF. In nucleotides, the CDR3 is TGTGCCAGCAGCCGGGAGCTACTGAACACTGAAGCTTTCTTT.

In nucleotides, the CDR3 is TGTGCCAGCAGTGACACAGGTGTGACCGGGGAGCTGTTTTTT. This encodes CASSDTGVTGELFF. This chain connects TRBV6-4 to TRBJ2-2; TRBD1 might be the D (5 bases). V was trimmed by 2 bases and J by 5 bases, leaving 9 bases between them. The germline V gene encodes CDR1 MRHNA and CDR2 SNTAGT. The CDR3 covers 14 residues.

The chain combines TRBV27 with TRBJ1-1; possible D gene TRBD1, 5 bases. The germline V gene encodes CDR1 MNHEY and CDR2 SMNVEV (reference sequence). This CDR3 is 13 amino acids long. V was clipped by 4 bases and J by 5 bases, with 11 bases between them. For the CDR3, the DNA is TGTGCCAGCAGTTCGGAGGGGATGACTGAAGCTTTCTTT. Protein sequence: CASSSEGMTEAFF.

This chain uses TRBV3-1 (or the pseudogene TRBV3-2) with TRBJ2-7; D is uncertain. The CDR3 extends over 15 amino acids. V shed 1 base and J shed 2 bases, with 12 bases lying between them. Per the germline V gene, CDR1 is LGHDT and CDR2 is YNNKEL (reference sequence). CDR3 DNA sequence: TGTGCCAGCAGCCAAGTAGGCGGAAGAACCTACGAGCAGTACTTC. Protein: CASSQVGGRTYEQYF.

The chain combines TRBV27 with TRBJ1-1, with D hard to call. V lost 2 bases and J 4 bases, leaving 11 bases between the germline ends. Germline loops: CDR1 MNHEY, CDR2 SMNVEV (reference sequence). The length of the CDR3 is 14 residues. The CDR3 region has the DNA TGTGCCAGCAGTTTACGAGAGGGAGGCACTGAAGCTTTCTTT. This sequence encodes CASSLREGGTEAFF.

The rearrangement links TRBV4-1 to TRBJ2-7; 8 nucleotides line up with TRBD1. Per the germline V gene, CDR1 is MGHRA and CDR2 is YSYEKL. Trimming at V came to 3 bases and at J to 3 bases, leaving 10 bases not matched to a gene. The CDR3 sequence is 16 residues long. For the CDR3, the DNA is TGCGCCAGCAGCCACGGGATGGCGACAGGGGACTACGAGCAGTACTTC. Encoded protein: CASSHGMATGDYEQYF.

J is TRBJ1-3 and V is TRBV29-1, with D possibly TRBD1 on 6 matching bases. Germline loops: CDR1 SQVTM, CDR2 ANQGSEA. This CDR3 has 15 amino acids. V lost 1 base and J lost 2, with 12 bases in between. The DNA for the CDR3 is TGCAGCGTTGAAGGGTTAGGGGGTACTGGAAACACCATATATTTT. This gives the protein CSVEGLGGTGNTIYF.

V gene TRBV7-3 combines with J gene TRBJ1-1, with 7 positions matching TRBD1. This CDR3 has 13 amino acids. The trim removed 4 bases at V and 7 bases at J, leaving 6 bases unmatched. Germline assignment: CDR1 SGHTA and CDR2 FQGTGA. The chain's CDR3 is CASSSGGDSEAFF. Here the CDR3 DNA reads TGTGCCAGCAGCTCAGGAGGGGACAGTGAAGCTTTCTTT.

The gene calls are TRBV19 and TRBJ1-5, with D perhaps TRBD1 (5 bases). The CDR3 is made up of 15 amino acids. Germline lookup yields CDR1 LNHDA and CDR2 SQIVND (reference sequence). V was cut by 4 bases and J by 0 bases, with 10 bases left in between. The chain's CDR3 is CASSNAGNSNQPQHF. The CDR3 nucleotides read TGTGCCAGTAGTAACGCAGGGAATAGCAATCAGCCCCAGCATTTT.

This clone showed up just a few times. The CDR3 reads CAISERPDSPVGGYTF. The CDR3 DNA is TGTGCCATCAGTGAGCGACCGGACAGCCCTGTCGGTGGCTACACCTTC. This chain uses TRBV10-3 with TRBJ1-2, with a possible D match to TRBD1 (6 bases). CDR1 ENHRY and CDR2 SYGVKD come from the germline V gene. The CDR3 sequence is 16 residues long. The germline V and J ends were trimmed by 2 bases and 7 bases, with 20 bases remaining between them.

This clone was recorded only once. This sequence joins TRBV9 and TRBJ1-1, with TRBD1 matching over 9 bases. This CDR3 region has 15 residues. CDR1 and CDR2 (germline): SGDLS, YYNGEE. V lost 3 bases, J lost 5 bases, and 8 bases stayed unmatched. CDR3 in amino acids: CASSGGDRVLTEAFF. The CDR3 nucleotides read TGTGCCAGCAGCGGCGGGGACAGGGTCTTAACTGAAGCTTTCTTT.

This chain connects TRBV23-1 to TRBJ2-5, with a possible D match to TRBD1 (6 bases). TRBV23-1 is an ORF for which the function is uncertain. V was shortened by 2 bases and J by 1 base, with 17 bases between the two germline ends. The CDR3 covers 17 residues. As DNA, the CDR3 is TGCGCCAGCAGTCAACCTTCAACTGGACAGAGCCAAGAGACCCAGTACTTC. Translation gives CASSQPSTGQSQETQYF.

The CDR3 nucleotides are TGTGCCAGCAGCTTAAGGACTAGCGGAACTAGCACAGATACGCAGTATTTT. Translation gives CASSLRTSGTSTDTQYF. V usage is TRBV7-2 and J usage is TRBJ2-3; 10 nucleotides line up with TRBD2. This CDR3 comprises 17 residues. After removal of 2 bases from V and 0 bases from J, the junction contained 5 bases not matched to a gene. CDR1 SGHTA and CDR2 FQGNSA come from the germline V gene.

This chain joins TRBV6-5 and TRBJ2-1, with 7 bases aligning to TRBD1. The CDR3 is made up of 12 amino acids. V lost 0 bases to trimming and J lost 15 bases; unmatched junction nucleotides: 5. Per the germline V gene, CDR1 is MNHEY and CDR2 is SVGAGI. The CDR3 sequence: CASSYSGGAWFF. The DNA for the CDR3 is TGTGCCAGCAGTTACTCAGGGGGCGCCTGGTTCTTC.

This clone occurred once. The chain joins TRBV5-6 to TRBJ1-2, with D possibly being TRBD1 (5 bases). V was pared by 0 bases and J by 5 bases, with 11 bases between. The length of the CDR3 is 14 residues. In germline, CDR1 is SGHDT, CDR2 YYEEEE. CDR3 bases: TGTGCCAGCAGCTTGGGACAGACTTTATATGGCTACACCTTC. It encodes CASSLGQTLYGYTF.

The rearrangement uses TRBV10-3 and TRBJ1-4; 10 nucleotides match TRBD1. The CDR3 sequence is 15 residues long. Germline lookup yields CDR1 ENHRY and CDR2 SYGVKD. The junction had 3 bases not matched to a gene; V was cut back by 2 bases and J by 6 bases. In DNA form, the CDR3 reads TGTGCCATCAGTGAGCAAGGGACAGGGGATGAAAAACTGTTTTTT. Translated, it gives CAISEQGTGDEKLFF.

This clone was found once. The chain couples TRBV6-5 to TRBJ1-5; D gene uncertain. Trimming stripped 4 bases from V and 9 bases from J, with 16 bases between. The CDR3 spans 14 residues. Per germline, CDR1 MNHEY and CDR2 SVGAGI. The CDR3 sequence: CASSSTSRVSPQHF. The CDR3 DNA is TGTGCCAGCAGTTCCACGTCTAGAGTATCGCCCCAGCATTTT.

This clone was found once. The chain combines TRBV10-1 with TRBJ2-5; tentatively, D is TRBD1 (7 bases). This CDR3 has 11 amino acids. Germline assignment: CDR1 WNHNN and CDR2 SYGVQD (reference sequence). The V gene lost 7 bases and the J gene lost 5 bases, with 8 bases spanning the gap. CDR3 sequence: CASTGGETQYF. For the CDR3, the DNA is TGCGCCAGCACAGGGGGGGAGACCCAGTACTTC.

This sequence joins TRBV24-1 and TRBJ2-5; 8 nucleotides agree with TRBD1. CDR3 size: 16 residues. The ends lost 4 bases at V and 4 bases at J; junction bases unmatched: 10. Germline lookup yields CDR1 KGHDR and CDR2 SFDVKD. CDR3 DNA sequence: TGTGCCACCAGTGACTTGGACAGGGCTGGTGGAGAGACCCAGTACTTC. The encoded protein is CATSDLDRAGGETQYF.